This T cell receptor (beta chain) comes out of a study of blood T cell repertoires in COVID-19. Participants reported their clinical history, and cohort assignment relied on those reports. Two negative PCRs, clearance, or symptom resolution characterized the recovered Cohort 3 donors. This CDR3 contains 14 residues. The germline gives CDR1 SGHDN, CDR2 FVKESK. Trimming took 3 bases from V and 4 from J; bases not matched to a gene: 5. Here immunoSEQ multiplex PCR was the method, and the copy in TCRdb shows in-frame clones only, minus some. Here the sample spans fewer than 350,000 clones, approximately 83% being singletons.

The chain is built from TRBV14 and TRBJ1-1; 7 bases agree with TRBD1. The specimen sequenced was PBMCs or T cells enriched from blood (not recorded which). The receptor comes from a man younger than 45 who had recovered from COVID-19. The CDR3 sequence is CASSHTGVRTEAFF. In nucleotides, the CDR3 is TGTGCCAGCAGCCATACAGGGGTGCGCACTGAAGCTTTCTTT.